This T cell receptor beta chain emerged from a study of blood T cells in healthy people across ages. Donors were healthy Caucasian individuals from Russia aged about 6 to 90. In its sample, this clonotype was seen a few times. Alongside a J-beta primer mix, a sample-barcoded 5' primer served in a second PCR lasting about 7 to 11 cycles. Each CDR3 protein is one row after TCRdb ran MiXCR on the 5' RACE reads. This table holds 1,500,000 or so distinct CDR3 sequences, around 55% found once. The CDR3 has 16 amino acids. V lost 5 bases to trimming and J lost 0 bases, with 11 bases between them. The germline V gene encodes CDR1 MNHEY and CDR2 SMNVEV (reference sequence).

The sample was blood. The chain carries TRBV27 and TRBJ1-6; a possible D gene is TRBD1 (5 bases). This receptor was obtained from a young man in good health. CDR3 residues: CASSHRSSSYNSPLHF. CDR3 nucleotides: TGTGCCAGCAGTCACAGGTCCAGCTCCTATAATTCACCCCTCCACTTT.